The next 20 T cell receptor beta chains were all read from a single sample in a study of CD8 T cells in Susac syndrome. The authors reverse transcribed roughly 0.5 to 1 ug RNA with random hexamers. One entry per CDR3 protein, called by TCRdb with MiXCR from the immunoSEQ multiplex PCR reads. The sample yields 190,000 or so distinct CDR3 sequences, around 95% seen once. Sample: CD4+ T cells from PBMCs. The receptors were gathered from a human donor with multiple sclerosis.

The chain carries TRBV27 and TRBJ2-6; D tentatively reads TRBD1 or TRBD2 (5 bases each). V was cut by 3 bases and J by 0 bases, with 12 bases left in between. The CDR3 runs to 17 residues. The germline gives CDR1 MNHEY, CDR2 SMNVEV (reference sequence). This CDR3 is CASSLYSGGSGANVLTF. The CDR3, as DNA: TGTGCCAGCAGTTTGTATTCTGGGGGCTCTGGGGCCAACGTCCTGACTTTC.

The chain is built from TRBV2 and TRBJ1-2; 8 bases fit TRBD1. This CDR3 region has 15 residues. Per the germline V gene, CDR1 is SNHLY and CDR2 is FYNNEI. J was trimmed by 8 bases and V by 7 bases; bases with no gene match: 15. The CDR3 sequence is CASNPTRDRPRGYTF. For the CDR3, the DNA is TGTGCCAGCAATCCGACCCGGGACAGGCCCAGGGGCTACACCTTC.

V usage is TRBV5-1 and J usage is TRBJ2-1, with D tentatively TRBD1 (6 bases). V gave up 5 bases and J gave up 7 bases, with 16 bases separating them. The CDR3 sequence is 14 residues long. Germline CDR1 is SGHRS and CDR2 is YFSETQ. The CDR3 here is CASSTGTKGNEQFF. For the CDR3, the DNA is TGCGCCAGCAGTACCGGGACAAAAGGGAATGAGCAGTTCTTC.

The gene calls are TRBV9 and TRBJ2-3, with D unclear. Trimming pared 0 bases from V and 6 bases from J, leaving 11 bases between. Germline lookup yields CDR1 SGDLS and CDR2 YYNGEE. The CDR3 loop spans 14 amino acids. The CDR3 bases are TGTGCCAGCAGCGTAGGGCCCCAGGAGGATACGCAGTATTTT. The encoded protein is CASSVGPQEDTQYF.

V usage is TRBV29-1 and J usage is TRBJ2-3; 7 bases align to TRBD1. The CDR3 contains 12 residues. Unmatched junction bases numbered 6, after V lost 8 bases and J lost 4 bases. The germline CDR1 and CDR2 sequences are SQVTM and ANQGSEA. The CDR3: CSLRQGADTQYF. The CDR3 coding sequence is TGCAGCCTGCGGCAGGGGGCAGATACGCAGTATTTT.

The chain employs TRBV3-1 and TRBJ1-1; TRBD1 is a possible D gene (6 bases). Trimming removed 2 bases at V and 3 bases at J, with 13 bases between. This CDR3 region has 15 residues. Germline V gives CDR1 LGHDT, CDR2 YNNKEL (reference sequence). In nucleotides, the CDR3 is TGTGCCAGCAGCCAACCCGGACAGCTACACACTGAAGCTTTCTTT. As protein: CASSQPGQLHTEAFF. Together with reference TRBV3-1 and TRBJ1-1, the CDR3 gives the full variable domain: DTAVSQTPKYLVTQMGNDKSIKCEQNLGHDTMYWYKQDSKKFLKIMFSYNNKELIINETVPNRFSPKSPDKAHLNLHINSLELGDSAVYFCASSQPGQLHTEAFFGQGTRLTVV.

As to this clonotype: A read error may produce the germline difference seen at one junction end. This chain connects TRBV12-3 or TRBV12-4 to TRBJ2-5; 12 nucleotides agree with TRBD2. CDR3 size: 15 residues. In nucleotides, the CDR3 is TGTGCCAGCAGTCTAGCGGGGGGGCCGCGGGAGACCCAGTACTTC. Protein: CASSLAGGPRETQYF.

The count of this clonotype is one. This sequence joins TRBV30 and TRBJ1-1; D not resolved. Trimming pared 3 bases from V and 1 base from J, leaving 9 bases between. CDR1 is GTSNPN and CDR2 is SVGIG in the germline V gene (reference sequence). This CDR3 spans 13 amino acids. CDR3: CAWSDNPNTEAFF. Here the CDR3 DNA reads TGTGCCTGGAGCGATAACCCGAACACTGAAGCTTTCTTT.

The chain recombines TRBV3-1 with TRBJ1-1; D is uncertain. The V gene lost 6 bases and the J gene lost 5 bases, with 13 bases spanning the gap. The length of the CDR3 is 13 residues. The V gene's germline CDR1 is LGHDT and CDR2 YNNKEL (reference sequence). CDR3 nucleotide sequence: TGTGCCAGCAGGGTGGGAGGCGGGACTGAAGCTTTCTTT. Protein product: CASRVGGGTEAFF.

The V and J genes are TRBV7-8 and TRBJ1-5, with D hard to call. The length of the CDR3 is 15 residues. Germline V CDR1 and CDR2: SGHVS, FQNEAQ. Trimming removed 0 bases from V and 5 bases from J, with 11 bases in between. The CDR3 loop reads CASSLALRGDQPQHF. The CDR3 region has the DNA TGTGCCAGCAGCTTAGCGCTCCGTGGCGATCAGCCCCAGCATTTT.

The chain links TRBV27 to TRBJ1-2; 8 bases map to TRBD1. CDR1 is MNHEY and CDR2 is SMNVEV in the germline V gene (reference sequence). The CDR3 sequence is 14 residues long. The trim removed 6 bases at V and 7 bases at J, leaving 10 bases unmatched. CDR3 in DNA: TGTGCCAGCAGAACGGACAGGGATGTGGGTGGCTACACCTTC. This codes for CASRTDRDVGGYTF.

The chain joins TRBV20-1 to TRBJ2-1; D not resolved. V was pared by 0 bases and J by 4 bases, with 4 bases between. Germline V gene lookup returns CDR1 DFQATT and CDR2 SNEGSKA (reference sequence). The CDR3 length is 12 residues. The CDR3 loop reads CSARDSYNEQFF. CDR3 nucleotides: TGCAGTGCTAGAGATTCGTACAATGAGCAGTTCTTC.

The chain combines TRBV30 with TRBJ2-2, with TRBD2 as a possible D gene (6 bases). Germline V gene lookup returns CDR1 GTSNPN and CDR2 SVGIG (reference sequence). With 2 bases removed from V and 7 bases from J, the gap between germline ends came to 14 bases. This CDR3 comprises 14 residues. The CDR3 sequence is CAWSPPGGLGELFF. DNA of the CDR3: TGTGCCTGGAGTCCTCCCGGGGGTCTCGGGGAGCTGTTTTTT.

V usage is TRBV20-1 and J usage is TRBJ2-5; 8 bases line up with TRBD2. The length of the CDR3 is 15 residues. V was pared by 0 bases and J by 5 bases, with 8 bases of the junction left unmatched. Germline loops: CDR1 DFQATT, CDR2 SNEGSKA (reference sequence). CDR3 DNA sequence: TGCAGTGCTAGAGACCATAGCCCGGGAGGGGAGACCCAGTACTTC. It codes for CSARDHSPGGETQYF.

The rearrangement uses TRBV9 and TRBJ2-5, with 8 bases fitting TRBD2. The germline V gene encodes CDR1 SGDLS and CDR2 YYNGEE. The ends lost 10 bases at V and 5 bases at J; junction bases unmatched: 16. The CDR3 runs 15 residues. The CDR3 sequence: CAGSVAGTALETQYF. The DNA for the CDR3 is TGTGCCGGCTCGGTAGCGGGGACCGCCTTGGAGACCCAGTACTTC.

The chain combines TRBV12-3 or TRBV12-4 with TRBJ1-6; 7 bases agree with TRBD1. With 6 bases clipped from V and 7 bases from J, the junction kept 9 bases outside the gene matches. This CDR3 is built from 15 residues. Here the CDR3 DNA reads TGTGCCAGCAGCCCTCACAGGGGTGAAAATTCACCCCTCCACTTT. It codes for CASSPHRGENSPLHF.

The V gene is TRBV5-6, the J gene TRBJ2-2, with 10 bases lining up with TRBD1. V lost 4 bases and J lost 4; bases outside the gene matches: 7. The CDR3 extends over 16 amino acids. Germline CDR1 SGHDT, CDR2 YYEEEE. The CDR3 DNA reads as TGTGCCAGCAGCCCTGGGACAGGGGCATTCACCGGGGAGCTGTTTTTT. Amino acids: CASSPGTGAFTGELFF.

V usage is TRBV18 and J usage is TRBJ2-7, with a possible D match to TRBD2 (5 bases). Germline V CDR1 and CDR2: KGHSH, LQKENI. The CDR3 extends over 14 amino acids. V gave up 2 bases and J gave up 0 bases, with 8 bases separating them. CDR3 in DNA: TGTGCCAGCTCACCAGGAGGCAGCTCCTACGAGCAGTACTTC. Protein: CASSPGGSSYEQYF.

The V gene is TRBV12-5, the J gene TRBJ1-1; D is perhaps TRBD1 (6 bases). Trimming took 7 bases from V and 4 from J, leaving 16 bases between them. CDR1 is LGHNT, CDR2 FRNRAP, per germline. The CDR3 contains 14 residues. CDR3 protein: CASAPSGGGTEAFF. In nucleotides, the CDR3 is TGTGCTAGTGCCCCGTCGGGGGGCGGCACTGAAGCTTTCTTT.

V gene TRBV30 combines with J gene TRBJ2-1, with 9 nucleotides matching TRBD2. Germline CDR1 GTSNPN, CDR2 SVGIG (reference sequence). This CDR3 is 13 amino acids long. V lost 7 bases, J lost 8 bases, and 9 bases stayed unmatched. CDR3 sequence: CAFQLSGGYEQFF. CDR3 nucleotide sequence: TGTGCCTTTCAACTTAGCGGGGGCTATGAGCAGTTCTTC.